This T cell receptor beta chain appears in the sequencing data of a study of blood T cell repertoires in COVID-19. Assay: immunoSEQ multiplex PCR; the TCRdb copy retains only in-frame clones and omits some. This table holds hundreds of thousands of clones, about 86% found once. Germline V gives CDR1 SGHTA, CDR2 FQGNSA. With V trimmed by 3 bases and J by 3 bases, 4 bases remained unmatched. This CDR3 has 14 residues. The sample comprised peripheral blood. This receptor was identified in a man between 60 and 70 years old who had recovered from COVID-19. The V call is TRBV7-2, the J call TRBJ2-7; the match to TRBD1 covers 8 bases. In DNA, the CDR3 is TGTGCCAGCAGCTTCCCCGGACAGGGCTACGAGCAGTACTTC. Amino acid sequence: CASSFPGQGYEQYF. Looking up the rest from reference TRBV7-2 and TRBJ2-7 gives the full variable domain: GAGVSQSPSNKVTEKGKDVELRCDPISGHTALYWYRQSLGQGLEFLIYFQGNSAPDKSGLPSDRFSAERTGGSVSTLTIQRTQQEDSAVYLCASSFPGQGYEQYFGPGTRLTVT.